This TCR beta chain originates from a study of CD8 T cells in Susac syndrome (dated by TCRdb to about 2019). With respect to the entire study: Whether CD8+ T cell activation and differentiation in Susac syndrome was antigen driven was tested using repertoire sequencing. Clonality of the CD8+ T cell repertoire was compared between roughly twelve healthy donors, some 14 Susac syndrome patients and about 15 multiple sclerosis patients.

RNA was extracted using the RNeasy kit, and roughly 0.5 to 1 ug of the RNA was reverse transcribed with random hexamers. The immunoSEQ multiplex PCR assay, covering 54 Vbeta and 13 Jbeta segments, was used to amplify TCR beta CDR3 regions. PCR amplification bias was corrected by using a synthetic template baseline for primer optimization and computational correction. The source study handled its data this way. Only productive sequences were kept, with reads annotated to V, D and J genes according to IMGT and analyzed in immunoSEQ Analyzer. Clonality was calculated as one minus the Shannon entropy normalized by log2 of the number of productive unique sequences. For each patient and control, public and private clones were evaluated among the 100 most prevalent clones. Clones were defined as Susac-specific if absent from the healthy and MS cohorts, from under 1,200 published viral clones and from other ImmuneACCESS disease sequences. TCRdb reanalyzed the raw reads on its own, using fastp at Q25 for trimming and MiXCR for clone calling, and kept in-frame beta chains. Rows merge per CDR3 protein into single entries with the most common DNA and genes. These V and J calls rely on TCRdb rather than the paper's analysis. Counted in this sample were 150,000 to 200,000 distinct CDR3 sequences; roughly 95% of them appeared once. 0.15% to 0.2% of the sample goes to the ten largest clones.

The germline V gene encodes CDR1 SGHRS and CDR2 YFSETQ. The germline ends are 8 bases apart after V is trimmed by 1 base and J by 6 bases. The CDR3 measures 13 amino acids from cysteine to phenylalanine. The DNA shown is the 39-base CDR3, in frame from base 1. Peripheral blood CD8+ and CD4+ T cells from healthy donors, Susac syndrome patients and multiple sclerosis patients were profiled by high-throughput TCR beta sequencing. Treatment-naive patients with stable or active relapsing-remitting disease fulfilling revised McDonald criteria were used as multiple sclerosis controls. Bulk CD8+ and CD4+ T cells were purified magnetically by negative isolation, whereas CD8+ TEMRA cells were enriched by FACS. Blood was drawn into EDTA tubes, processed within 24 hours, and PBMCs were isolated by density gradient centrifugation. PBMCs intended for TCR sequencing were cryopreserved in liquid nitrogen and thawed later in a water bath at 37 degrees C. The sorted or isolated CD4+, CD8+ and CD8+ TEMRA cells reached a purity of at least 90%.

Results and caveats for the whole study, not just this receptor: The study acknowledged that relatively few individuals were included in the TCR sequencing and HLA analysis.

As concerns this clonotype: Its recognized antigen is unknown. Base qualities are not at hand, and no much larger clone is one base apart.

This receptor was taken from a human donor with multiple sclerosis. Sequenced sample: CD8+ T cells from PBMCs. Recombination linked TRBV5-1 to TRBJ2-1; a tentative D call is TRBD1 (5 bases match). The CDR3 reads CASSLMTVNEQFF. The DNA sequence is TGCGCCAGCAGCTTGATGACAGTCAATGAGCAGTTCTTC.